This entry is about one TCR beta chain. The antigen remains undetermined. This sample is part of a study of early T cells in non-severe SARS-CoV-2 infection. About the research overall: Alpha and beta chains were unpaired, from unsorted whole-blood bulk RNA. Findings and caveats of the study: Private and CD4 specificities were missed by VDJdb matching, skewed to anti-spike CD8.

V was clipped by 5 bases and J by 4 bases, with 17 bases between them. CDR1 is SGHAT, CDR2 FQDESV, per germline (reference sequence). The CDR3 has 15 amino acids. Attached unique molecular identifiers marked individual cDNA molecules. In TCRdb, the 5' RACE reads were re-called with MiXCR into one record per CDR3 protein. Of approximately 77,000 distinct CDR3 sequences listed, around 16% were seen once; the top ten hold 12%. The clonotype comes from an adult who was a healthcare worker with PCR-confirmed SARS-CoV-2 infection or an uninfected control (not recorded which). The sequencing input was whole blood. This chain joins TRBV11-1 and TRBJ1-2; tentatively, D is TRBD1 (6 bases). The CDR3 is CASSPQGGDGYGYTF. For the CDR3, the DNA is TGTGCCAGCAGCCCCCAAGGGGGAGATGGCTATGGCTACACCTTC.